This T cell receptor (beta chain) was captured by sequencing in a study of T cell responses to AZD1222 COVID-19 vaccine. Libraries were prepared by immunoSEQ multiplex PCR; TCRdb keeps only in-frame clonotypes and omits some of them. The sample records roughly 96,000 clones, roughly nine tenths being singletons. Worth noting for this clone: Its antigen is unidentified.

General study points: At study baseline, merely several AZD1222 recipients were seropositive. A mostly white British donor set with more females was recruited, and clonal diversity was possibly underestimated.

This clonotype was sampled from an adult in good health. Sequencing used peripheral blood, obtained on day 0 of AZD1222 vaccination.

The CDR3 sequence is CAWSVGSGEQYF. DNA for the CDR3: TGTGCCTGGAGTGTAGGATCGGGGGAGCAGTACTTC. V usage is TRBV30 and J usage is TRBJ2-7; D might be TRBD2 (5 bases). CDR3 size: 12 residues. Between the trimmed V and J ends, which lost 0 bases and 7 bases, there was a span of 10 bases. Germline lookup yields CDR1 GTSNPN and CDR2 SVGIG (reference sequence).